Listed here are 20 T cell receptor beta chains from one sample, sequenced in a study of beta chain features in type 1 diabetes. Sequenced material consisted of expressed TCRB transcripts (all of the isolated RNA was reverse transcribed). Profiled with immunoSEQ multiplex PCR; TCRdb holds only in-frame clones, not every one. Of 360,000 or so clones in the sample, around 20% were seen once. The sequenced sample consisted of naive CD4+ T cells from blood. Source of these receptors: a woman between 18 and 30 years old in good health.

The chain has TRBV25-1 and TRBJ1-1; perhaps TRBD1 as D (5 bases). CDR3 size: 13 residues. V shed 6 bases and J shed 5 bases, with 13 bases lying between them. The germline gives CDR1 MGHDK, CDR2 SYGVNS. In DNA, the CDR3 is TGTGCCAGCAGCGAGGCCTCAGGGACTGAAGCTTTCTTT. As protein: CASSEASGTEAFF.

This clone was observed a handful of times. One end of the junction fails to match germline, which may point to a read error. The rearrangement joins TRBV7-2 to TRBJ1-3, with D possibly TRBD1 on 5 matching bases. The CDR3 runs 14 residues. Germline lookup yields CDR1 SGHTA and CDR2 FQGNSA. The CDR3 nucleotides read TGTGCCAGCAGCTTAGGTGGGCAGGGAAAGACCATATATTTT. Its protein product is CASSLGGQGKTIYF.

This clone occurred a few times. The chain recombines TRBV2 with TRBJ2-1; D not resolved. V lost 3 bases to trimming and J lost 6 bases, with 6 bases between them. The germline gives CDR1 SNHLY, CDR2 FYNNEI. CDR3 length: 12 amino acids. CDR3 coding DNA: TGTGCCAGCAGTGATGGCGGCAATGAGCAGTTCTTC. It translates to CASSDGGNEQFF.

The V gene is TRBV13, the J gene TRBJ2-3; D call uncertain. Germline loops: CDR1 PRHDT, CDR2 FYEKMQ (reference sequence). The length of the CDR3 is 16 residues. V was clipped by 1 base and J by 1 base, with 12 bases between them. In nucleotides, the CDR3 is TGTGCCAGCAGCTTAGAAGCGTTATCTCGCACAGATACGCAGTATTTT. Encoded protein: CASSLEALSRTDTQYF.

This clone was seen only a few times. The V and J genes are TRBV11-2 and TRBJ2-7, with 10 bases aligning to TRBD2. This CDR3 spans 12 amino acids. The V and J ends lost 6 bases and 10 bases, in that order; junction bases with no gene match: 6. The V gene's germline CDR1 is SGHAT and CDR2 FQNNGV. CDR3 sequence (DNA): TGTGCCAGCAGGCTAGCGGGGGCGGGTCAGTACTTC. Translating it yields CASRLAGAGQYF.

This clone was detected once. Other DNA sequences of this sample code for an identical CDR3. V is TRBV5-1 and J is TRBJ1-1; D possibly corresponds to TRBD1 (5 bases). The CDR3 contains 14 residues. CDR1 is SGHRS, CDR2 YFSETQ, per germline. V gave up 0 bases and J gave up 4 bases, with 10 bases separating them. CDR3 DNA sequence: TGCGCCAGCAGCTTGGCGGGGGTGGGCACTGAAGCTTTCTTT. Residues: CASSLAGVGTEAFF.

The CDR3 protein is CASAGLSNQPQHF. CDR3 sequence (DNA): TGCGCCAGCGCAGGGTTAAGCAATCAGCCCCAGCATTTT. V usage is TRBV5-1 and J usage is TRBJ1-5, with a weak D call TRBD1 (5 bases). Germline-derived CDR1 and CDR2 are SGHRS and YFSETQ. Trimming took 7 bases from V and 1 from J, leaving 9 bases between them. This CDR3 comprises 13 residues.

This clone was seen only a few times. This same CDR3 is encoded by further DNA sequences in the sample. This sequence joins TRBV7-2 and TRBJ2-3; 10 bases fit TRBD2. The CDR3 consists of 15 residues. V shed 4 bases and J 1 base; nucleotides not matched to a gene: 2. In germline, CDR1 is SGHTA, CDR2 FQGNSA. This CDR3 is CASSSGLAGTDTQYF. The DNA of the CDR3 is TGTGCCAGCAGCTCCGGACTAGCGGGCACAGATACGCAGTATTTT.

With respect to this clone: Distinct nucleotide sequences in the sample also encode this CDR3. The chain recombines TRBV5-1 with TRBJ2-1; 12 bases are shared with TRBD2. The CDR3 spans 14 residues. Germline assignment: CDR1 SGHRS and CDR2 YFSETQ. V was clipped by 4 bases and J by 7 bases; unmatched bases: 3. CDR3 DNA: TGCGCCAGCAGCCCCGGGACTAGCGGGAATGAGCAGTTCTTC. Amino acid sequence: CASSPGTSGNEQFF.

This clone was picked up a small number of times. The chain uses TRBV7-2 and TRBJ2-7; 10 bases match TRBD2. J gave up 3 bases and V 5 bases, and 7 bases lay outside the gene matches. This CDR3 comprises 15 residues. The germline V gene has CDR1 SGHTA and CDR2 FQGNSA. The CDR3 coding sequence is TGTGCCAGCAGCATGACCGGGACTAGCGTCTACGAGCAGTACTTC. The encoded protein is CASSMTGTSVYEQYF.

There are a few counts of this clone. The genes are TRBV5-1 and TRBJ2-1; 7 bases are shared with TRBD2. The CDR3 is made up of 15 amino acids. Germline V gene data show CDR1 as SGHRS and CDR2 as YFSETQ. The V and J ends lost 4 bases and 3 bases, in that order; junction bases with no gene match: 7. The CDR3 sequence: CASSPSSGVYNEQFF. Written as DNA, the CDR3 is TGCGCCAGCAGCCCTTCTAGCGGCGTCTACAATGAGCAGTTCTTC.

This chain uses TRBV5-1 with TRBJ2-3; D gene uncertain. Germline V CDR1 and CDR2: SGHRS, YFSETQ. Trimming removed 0 bases at V and 2 bases at J, with 13 bases between. CDR3 size: 16 residues. CDR3 coding DNA: TGCGCCAGCAGCTTGGGTAGCAGCACGTTCACAGATACGCAGTATTTT. Its translation is CASSLGSSTFTDTQYF.

V is TRBV9 and J is TRBJ1-1; 7 bases map to TRBD1. Per germline, CDR1 SGDLS and CDR2 YYNGEE. V shed 0 bases and J 1 base; nucleotides not matched to a gene: 3. The CDR3 consists of 15 residues. This CDR3 is CASSVVGDRNTEAFF. DNA of the CDR3: TGTGCCAGCAGCGTAGTTGGGGACAGGAACACTGAAGCTTTCTTT.

This clone was picked up a small number of times. The chain employs TRBV9 and TRBJ1-2; the D is unclear. Trimming cost V 4 bases and J 7 bases, with 17 bases left between them. From germline, CDR1 is SGDLS and CDR2 YYNGEE. This CDR3 spans 14 amino acids. CDR3 nucleotides: TGTGCCAGCAGCCCGGGAGGAGTCTTCGGTGGCTACACCTTC. As protein: CASSPGGVFGGYTF.

Only a few counts were recorded for this clone. V gene TRBV7-8 combines with J gene TRBJ1-1; D ambiguous. The CDR3 has 13 amino acids. The V end was cut by 0 bases, the J end by 5 bases, with 7 bases between. CDR1 is SGHVS and CDR2 is FQNEAQ in the germline V gene. CDR3 residues: CASSLATGTEAFF. The CDR3 DNA sequence: TGTGCCAGCAGCTTAGCGACGGGTACTGAAGCTTTCTTT.

This clone has only a few counts. The chain couples TRBV5-1 to TRBJ2-7, with D possibly matching TRBD1 (5 bases). This CDR3 region has 13 residues. V shed 5 bases and J shed 6 bases, with 15 bases lying between them. The V gene's germline CDR1 is SGHRS and CDR2 YFSETQ. The CDR3 region has the DNA TGCGCCAGCAGAGGGTCAGGGTTTTCCGAGCAGTACTTC. Encoded protein: CASRGSGFSEQYF. Full variable domain (rest looked up from reference TRBV5-1 and TRBJ2-7): KAGVTQTPRYLIKTRGQQVTLSCSPISGHRSVSWYQQTPGQGLQFLFEYFSETQRNKGNFPGRFSGRQFSNSRSEMNVSTLELGDSALYLCASRGSGFSEQYFGPGTRLTVT.

This rearrangement joins TRBV2 to TRBJ2-7, with 10 bases matching TRBD2. V shed 10 bases, J shed 5 bases, and the junction held 11 bases outside the gene matches. CDR1 and CDR2 (germline): SNHLY, FYNNEI. This CDR3 spans 14 amino acids. CDR3: CATTRSGRVDEQYF. DNA of the CDR3: TGTGCCACCACCCGAAGCGGGAGGGTGGACGAGCAGTACTTC.

This clone was seen a handful of times. The rearrangement uses TRBV5-6 and TRBJ2-7; D is unclear. This CDR3 contains 11 residues. V lost 4 bases and J 5 bases, leaving 7 bases between the germline ends. In germline, CDR1 is SGHDT, CDR2 YYEEEE. The CDR3: CASSVSDEQYF. For the CDR3, the DNA is TGTGCCAGCAGCGTTAGTGACGAGCAGTACTTC.

CDR3 sequence (DNA): TGCGCCAGCAGTGAGTCGACTTGGAGGACCCAAGAGACCCAGTACTTC. Translation gives CASSESTWRTQETQYF. The genes are TRBV10-2 and TRBJ2-5, with D perhaps TRBD2 (5 bases). The CDR3 loop spans 16 amino acids. Trimming stripped 0 bases from V and 1 base from J, with 12 bases between. From germline, CDR1 is WSHSY and CDR2 SAAADI.

A remark on this clone: Different DNA sequences within this sample yield the same CDR3. The chain recombines TRBV4-3 with TRBJ2-7; D might be TRBD2 (7 bases). CDR1 and CDR2 (germline): LGHNA, YSLEER. Trimming removed 1 base from V and 2 bases from J, with 9 bases in between. This CDR3 has 14 amino acids. The CDR3 sequence is CASSQGRGPYEQYF. The CDR3 DNA reads as TGCGCCAGCAGCCAAGGGCGGGGGCCCTACGAGCAGTACTTC.